The source of this T cell receptor (beta chain) is a study of T cell repertoires in cytomegalovirus infection. Per the germline V gene, CDR1 is LNHDA and CDR2 is SQIVND (reference sequence). CDR3 length: 17 amino acids. J lost 3 bases, V lost 0 bases, and 6 bases had no gene match. Concerning this clonotype: Its specificity is not known.

TCRdb reprocessed the reads with MiXCR, giving one entry per CDR3 protein. The sample includes around 900,000 distinct CDR3 sequences, around 30% of them seen just once. The chain combines TRBV19 with TRBJ2-1; 9 nucleotides line up with TRBD2. The sequencing used cultured CD8+ T cells from PBMCs, collected from culture after CMV antigen stimulation. The sequence was obtained from a human donor in good health (CMV status not recorded). Some clones in this sample may be carry-over from other donors' samples. This chain's CDR3 is CASSIELAGRFYNEQFF. The CDR3 nucleotides are TGTGCCAGTAGTATAGAGCTAGCGGGGAGGTTCTACAATGAGCAGTTCTTC.